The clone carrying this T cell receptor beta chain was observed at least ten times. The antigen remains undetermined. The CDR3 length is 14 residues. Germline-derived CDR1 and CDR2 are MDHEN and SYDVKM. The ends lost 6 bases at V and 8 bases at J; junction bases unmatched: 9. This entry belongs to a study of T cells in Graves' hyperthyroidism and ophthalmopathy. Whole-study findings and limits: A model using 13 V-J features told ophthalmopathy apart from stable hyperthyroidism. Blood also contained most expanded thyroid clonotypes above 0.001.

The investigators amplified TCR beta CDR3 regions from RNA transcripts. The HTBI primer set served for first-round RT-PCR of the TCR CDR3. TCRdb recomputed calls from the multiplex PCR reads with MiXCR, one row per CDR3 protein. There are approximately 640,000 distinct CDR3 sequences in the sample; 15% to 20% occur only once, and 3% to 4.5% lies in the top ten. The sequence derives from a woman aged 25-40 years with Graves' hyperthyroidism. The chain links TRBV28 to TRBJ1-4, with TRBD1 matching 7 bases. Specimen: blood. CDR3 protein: CASRQGGAREKLFF. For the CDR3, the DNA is TGTGCCAGCAGACAAGGGGGCGCGAGAGAAAAACTGTTTTTT. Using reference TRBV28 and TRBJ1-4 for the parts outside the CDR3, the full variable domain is DVKVTQSSRYLVKRTGEKVFLECVQDMDHENMFWYRQDPGLGLRLIYFSYDVKMKEKGDIPEGYSVSREKKERFSLILESASTNQTSMYLCASRQGGAREKLFFGSGTQLSVL.